The subject of this entry is one TCR beta chain. Its antigen is undetermined. This sample stems from a study of OX40 agonist ivuxolimab in advanced cancers. Study background: People who had prior anti-PD-1, anti-PD-L1 or anti-CTLA-4 therapy could take part, and under 45% had some.

The protocol was immunoSEQ multiplex PCR, while the TCRdb copy is restricted to in-frame clones and leaves out a portion. The sample comprises about 48,000 clones, 91% of which are singletons, and over 4.5% rests with the top ten. V was clipped by 8 bases and J by 4 bases, with 6 bases between them. This CDR3 has 10 residues. Germline CDR1 reads SQVTM; CDR2 reads ANQGSEA. Study outcomes and limitations: At doses 0.1 to 3.0 mg/kg, CD4+ and CD8+ clones expanded. Averaged across samples, CD8+ T cells carried more expanded clones than CD4+ did.

The chain uses TRBV29-1 and TRBJ2-1; D is unclear. The sample in question was CD4+ or CD8+ T cells sorted from blood, obtained in a trial of the OX40 agonist ivuxolimab. The TCR was taken from an adult with an advanced solid tumor such as melanoma, head and neck, liver or kidney cancer. CDR3 residues: CSSRYNEQFF. The CDR3 nucleotides are TGCAGCTCAAGATACAATGAGCAGTTCTTC.